Below are 2 T cell receptor beta chains sequenced from a single sample in a study of cytomegalovirus exposure and HLA in healthy donors. Primers included in the PCR were 60 Vbeta and 13 Jbeta primers. Clones were read by immunoSEQ multiplex PCR, and TCRdb kept only the in-frame ones, dropping some. This sample has about 200,000 clones, with around 77% found just once. Specimen: PBMCs. These receptors came from a woman in her 30s in good health and CMV-seronegative.

This clone was observed a handful of times. The V gene is TRBV28, the J gene TRBJ1-4; 8 nucleotides align to TRBD1. With 1 base clipped from V and 9 bases from J, the junction kept 4 bases outside the gene matches. The CDR3 is 14 residues long. Germline assignment: CDR1 MDHEN and CDR2 SYDVKM. The CDR3 DNA follows: TGTGCCAGCAGTTTATTGGACAGGGTGAAAAAACTGTTTTTT. It yields the protein CASSLLDRVKKLFF.

The chain carries TRBV4-1 and TRBJ2-7; unclear D gene. The CDR3 totals 15 residues. Germline lookup yields CDR1 MGHRA and CDR2 YSYEKL. V was cut by 1 base and J by 8 bases, with 18 bases left in between. The CDR3: CASSQGAALPFQQYF. In DNA, the CDR3 is TGCGCCAGCAGCCAAGGCGCGGCACTCCCGTTTCAGCAGTACTTC.